This T cell receptor beta chain was obtained from a study of identical twins (dated by TCRdb to 2016 to 2017). With regard to the full study: To test whether fetal clonotypes persist, the study used deep sequencing on TCR alpha and beta repertoires from monozygotic twins, unrelated adults of various ages, and cord blood. To rule out contamination, replicate twin experiments were performed at different times with different library preparation protocols.

There are 15 amino acids in the CDR3, from cysteine to phenylalanine inclusive. Here the CDR3 DNA is all that survives: 45 bases in frame from base 1. CDR1 SNHLY and CDR2 FYNNEI were looked up in the germline V gene. Compared with germline, V lacks 2 bases and J lacks 10 bases; bases without a gene match: 5. Only healthy Caucasian donors were included. The method behind the library was 5' RACE. Data came from an Illumina HiSeq 2000. Template switching introduced a universal primer binding site; the final cDNA contained a unique molecular identifier, enabling accurate counting of TCR cDNA molecules. Specific primers in the conserved constant-segment region were used to synthesize first-strand cDNA for TCR alpha and beta chains. To control for contamination, every cDNA library was double barcoded, receiving both a SMART-Mk sample barcode and Illumina barcodes. TruSeq adapter sequences and Illumina sample barcodes were added in two successive PCR steps. TCR alpha and beta cDNA libraries were sequenced on the Illumina HiSeq platform with custom primers. Concerning the study's data processing: MiGEC processed the raw reads to extract unique molecular identifiers, while MiXCR was used to determine the CDR3 positions. For each individual, recombination models were inferred using an EM algorithm with the repgenHMM and IGoR tools. The tcR package in R was used for shared clonotype analysis, with sharing normalized by the product of cloneset sizes. To study raw recombination without the effects of thymic and clonal selection, out-of-frame nonproductive sequences were analyzed. Starting from the raw public reads, TCRdb applied fastp trimming at Q25, assembled clones with MiXCR and retained in-frame beta chains. Each CDR3 protein gets just one entry, which takes the most common genes and DNA from the rows behind it. TCRdb assigned the V and J calls; the authors' analysis was not used. Present in this sample are roughly 1,500,000 distinct CDR3 sequences, less than 35% of which were seen just once. Roughly 0.3% of the sample belongs to the ten largest clones.

This clonotype was seen only a few times. Which antigen it targets is not known. Per-nucleotide qualities are absent, and no much larger clonotype sits a single base away. Broader findings and caveats from the paper: Compared with coincidental sharing between unrelated individuals, an excess of low generation-probability sequences was observed among out-of-frame TCR alpha sequences shared between twins. Invariant T cells such as MAIT and iNKT could partly confound zero-insertion analyses, although diverse VJ usage argued against such confounding for most clonotypes. Abundant cord blood beta clonotypes had fewer insertions, young adult naive repertoires showed a similar but weaker trend, and memory repertoires showed no such trend. Conclusions relied on cross-sectional statistical analysis, since the same donors could not be followed over many years. Recombination models systematically underestimated out-of-frame TCR alpha sharing in monozygotic twins but agreed with sharing between unrelated individuals. Excess twin sharing in beta out-of-frame sequences was weaker because fewer shared sequences lowered the signal-to-noise ratio.

Sequences were obtained from cord blood. This receptor was taken from a newborn girl in good health. The chain is assembled from TRBV2 and TRBJ2-1; the junction holds 13 bases that match TRBD2. CDR3 protein: CASSELGLAGTEQFF. The DNA sequence is TGTGCCAGCAGTGAACTGGGACTAGCGGGGACCGAGCAGTTCTTC.